This section outlines one T cell receptor beta chain sequence together with its context. This sample is part of a study of blood T cell repertoires in COVID-19. Study summary: Samples representing acute and convalescent COVID-19 were sourced from the United States, Italy and Spain. The analysed material was cDNA or gDNA that came from T cells, B-cell-depleted T cells, or PBMCs.

Looked up from germline, CDR1 is SGHAT and CDR2 is FQNNGV. The V gene end was trimmed by 5 bases and the J gene end by 9 bases; junction bases not matched to a gene: 13. The CDR3 has 17 amino acids. In the study's own analysis: Amplified reference gene primers provided the basis for estimating nucleated cell counts. Libraries were prepared by immunoSEQ multiplex PCR; TCRdb keeps only in-frame clonotypes and omits some of them. The V and J calls and the clone size are those of that table, but D and trimming were determined from the DNA. The table has 15,000 to 20,000 clones, about 88% seen once. The material sequenced was peripheral blood. This clonotype originated in a man between 70 and 80 years old with acute or convalescent COVID-19. This chain connects TRBV11-2 to TRBJ1-6; 10 bases match TRBD1. The CDR3 DNA sequence: TGTGCCAGCAGCCCGGTCCCCCGACAGGGGGCGACTTCACCCCTCCACTTT. It encodes CASSPVPRQGATSPLHF. Based on the CDR3 plus reference TRBV11-2 and TRBJ1-6, the full variable domain is EAGVAQSPRYKIIEKRQSVAFWCNPISGHATLYWYQQILGQGPKLLIQFQNNGVVDDSQLPKDRFSAERLKGVDSTLKIQPAKLEDSAVYLCASSPVPRQGATSPLHFGNGTRLTVT.